This record covers a single T cell receptor (beta chain). The CDR3 has 12 amino acids. Germline CDR1 SNHLY, CDR2 FYNNEI. With V trimmed by 5 bases and J by 6 bases, 3 bases remained unmatched. The assay was immunoSEQ multiplex PCR, and TCRdb's table has in-frame clones only and misses some. The repertoire holds about 130,000 clones, with around nine tenths as singletons. This specimen comes from a study of identifying expanded T cells in peripheral blood. The sample comprised blood. This clonotype originated in a person aged 18-69 years in good health. This rearrangement joins TRBV2 to TRBJ1-1; 7 bases align to TRBD1. The CDR3 DNA sequence: TGTGCCAGCAGTATAGGGGGCGCTGAAGCTTTCTTT. It is translated as CASSIGGAEAFF.